Given below is one TCR beta chain in context. As yet, its antigen is unknown. The primer mix had 60 Vbeta and 13 Jbeta primers. Here immunoSEQ multiplex PCR was the method, and the copy in TCRdb shows in-frame clones only, minus some. The sample contains 45,000 to 65,000 clones, around 72% of which appear only once. This sample is part of a study of cytomegalovirus exposure and HLA in healthy donors. Whole-study context: From donors who were HLA-typed, an early data release held 70 million to 90 million unique TCRs.

The CDR3 loop spans 14 amino acids. The V segment lost 3 bases and the J segment 7 bases; nucleotides outside the gene matches: 6. Looked up from germline, CDR1 is SGHTA and CDR2 is FQGNSA. Overall study results and limits: Segments of the TCR beta V type were, in most cases, productive about 87% or about 30% of the time in an earlier analysis. Association of a missense DCLRE1C variant with TCR beta V- and J-gene trimming was reported in a later analysis. With high specificity and sensitivity, the classifier reportedly diagnosed cytomegalovirus status.

The chain couples TRBV7-2 to TRBJ1-2; TRBD1 agrees at 9 bases. The receptor's source is a man between 18 and 29 years old in good health and CMV-seronegative. Sample: PBMCs. Here the CDR3 reads CASSLGQGFPGYTF. The CDR3 DNA reads TGTGCCAGCAGCTTGGGACAGGGTTTTCCTGGCTACACCTTC. Complete variable domain (other parts from reference TRBV7-2 and TRBJ1-2): GAGVSQSPSNKVTEKGKDVELRCDPISGHTALYWYRQSLGQGLEFLIYFQGNSAPDKSGLPSDRFSAERTGGSVSTLTIQRTQQEDSAVYLCASSLGQGFPGYTFGSGTRLTVV.